This T cell receptor (beta chain) appears in the sequencing data of a study of shared clonotypes between healthy human individuals. Study information: The plates for each donor numbered three CD4 naive, three CD4 memory, two CD8 naive and one CD8 memory. Findings and caveats of the study: Clonotypes shared by all four donors outscored non-shared clonotypes in generation probability.

Only Caucasian adults living in Nashville, Tennessee made up the donor group. The authors divided CD4+ cells into CD45RA+ naive and CD45RA-negative memory subsets. A note on this clone: The antigen is unknown.

Trimming stripped 2 bases from V and 0 bases from J, with 7 bases between. The V gene's germline CDR1 is LNHDA and CDR2 SQIVND (reference sequence). The CDR3 totals 15 residues. Sequenced by immunoSEQ multiplex PCR; TCRdb stores in-frame clones only, minus some. The sample lists 900,000 to 1,200,000 clones; roughly 74% were seen once. The source is a man aged 18 to 30 in good health. Some clones in this sample may be carry-over from other donors' samples. The sample consisted of memory CD4+ T cells from PBMCs. The subset is: CD45RA-negative fraction. This chain uses TRBV19 with TRBJ1-4; D uncertain. CDR3 sequence: CASSIQPTTNEKLFF. The CDR3 nucleotides are TGTGCCAGTAGTATACAGCCAACAACTAATGAAAAACTGTTTTTT.